This passage covers 22 T cell receptor beta chains from one sample sequenced in a study of blood T cells in healthy people across ages (dated by TCRdb to the mid-2010s). Library prep was done by 5' RACE. The sequencer was an Illumina HiSeq 2500. The second PCR ran for about 7 to 11 cycles and used a J-beta primer mix along with a sample-barcoded 5' primer. TCRdb took the public reads, trimmed them with fastp at Q25, ran MiXCR for clone calling and kept in-frame beta chains. Every CDR3 protein is listed once, alongside the most common genes and DNA of its rows. The sample table shows hundreds of thousands of distinct CDR3 sequences, and roughly half are seen once. Together, the top ten hold roughly 12% of the sample. Material for sequencing was blood. Receptor source: an elderly woman in good health.

This clonotype was seen at least ten times. The V gene is TRBV2, the J gene TRBJ2-3; the match to TRBD2 covers 9 bases. Germline CDR1 is SNHLY and CDR2 is FYNNEI. Germline trimming cut 4 bases from V and 5 bases from J; bases unmatched to any gene: 7. The CDR3 loop spans 15 amino acids. In DNA form, the CDR3 reads TGTGCCAGCAGTGTTGAGGCGGGGGGGGGAGATACGCAGTATTTT. It encodes CASSVEAGGGDTQYF. Full variable domain (outside the CDR3, taken from reference TRBV2 and TRBJ2-3): EPEVTQTPSHQVTQMGQEVILRCVPISNHLYFYWYRQILGQKVEFLVSFYNNEISEKSEIFDDQFSVERPDGSNFTLKIRSTKLEDSAMYFCASSVEAGGGDTQYFGPGTRLTVL.

The chain recombines TRBV5-1 with TRBJ2-1; D possibly corresponds to TRBD1 (6 bases). Trimming stripped 1 base from V and 2 bases from J, with 19 bases between. CDR1 is SGHRS and CDR2 is YFSETQ in the germline V gene. This CDR3 is built from 18 residues. CDR3 coding DNA: TGCGCCAGCAGCTTGCCCCAACCAGGGGTCTTAGCCTACAATGAGCAGTTCTTC. It codes for CASSLPQPGVLAYNEQFF.

There are many counts of this clonotype. The chain has TRBV12-3 or TRBV12-4 and TRBJ2-2; D possibly corresponds to TRBD2 (5 bases). V lost 7 bases, J lost 4 bases, and 10 bases lay in between. CDR3 size: 13 residues. The CDR3 nucleotides are TGTGCCAGCATTGCAGCGGCCACCGGGGAGCTGTTTTTT. This sequence encodes CASIAAATGELFF.

This clonotype was observed many times. The CDR3 protein is CSVVPGIQETQYF. CDR3 DNA: TGCAGCGTTGTTCCCGGGATCCAAGAGACCCAGTACTTC. The rearrangement links TRBV29-1 to TRBJ2-5; tentatively, D is TRBD2 (5 bases). The germline V gene has CDR1 SQVTM and CDR2 ANQGSEA. The CDR3 contains 13 residues. The V end lost 4 bases, the J end lost 1 base, and 10 bases lay between the germline ends.

The chain has TRBV28 and TRBJ2-5; a possible D gene is TRBD1 (5 bases). The closer fit of TRBJ2-7 to the DNA end suggests the J call may be wrong. Germline V CDR1 and CDR2: MDHEN, SYDVKM. CDR3 length: 15 residues. CDR3 region: CASSFARQPTYEQYF. CDR3 nucleotides: TGTGCCAGCAGTTTTGCGCGACAGCCCACCTACGAGCAGTACTTC.

This sequence joins TRBV6-1 and TRBJ2-1; D gene unclear. Germline lookup yields CDR1 MNHNS and CDR2 SASEGT. V was pared by 7 bases and J by 2 bases, with 3 bases between. The CDR3 covers 11 residues. CDR3 region: CASTAYNEQFF. Written as DNA, the CDR3 is TGTGCCAGCACTGCCTACAATGAGCAGTTCTTC.

This clonotype appeared once. This may be a read error, as it is one base from a much larger clone. The V call is TRBV3-1, the J call TRBJ2-1, with TRBD1 identical over 8 bases. Germline trimming cut 5 bases from V and 6 bases from J; bases unmatched to any gene: 9. This CDR3 is 15 amino acids long. Germline loops: CDR1 LGHDT, CDR2 YNNKEL (reference sequence). The CDR3 nucleotides read TGTGCCAGCAGCTTACAGACAGGGGTAGGCAATGAGCAGTTCTTC. Protein: CASSLQTGVGNEQFF.

This clonotype turned up a few times. The chain joins TRBV6-4 to TRBJ2-1; the match to TRBD2 covers 8 bases. The trim removed 2 bases at V and 5 bases at J, leaving 2 bases unmatched. The CDR3 loop spans 14 amino acids. The germline CDR1 and CDR2 sequences are MRHNA and SNTAGT. CDR3 sequence (DNA): TGTGCCAGCAGTGACGCGGGGGGCAACAATGAGCAGTTCTTC. Translation: CASSDAGGNNEQFF.

The chain uses TRBV5-1 and TRBJ2-1; D ambiguous. V shed 3 bases and J shed 8 bases, with 15 bases lying between them. This CDR3 region has 14 residues. The V gene's germline CDR1 is SGHRS and CDR2 YFSETQ. The CDR3 DNA follows: TGCGCCAGCAGCTCGATCCCAGCCTCAGATGAGCAGTTCTTC. This sequence encodes CASSSIPASDEQFF.

About this clonotype itself: A much larger clone sits a single nucleotide away, making a read error possible. The chain uses TRBV7-2 and TRBJ1-5; no firm D call. Germline V gene data show CDR1 as SGHTA and CDR2 as FQGNSA. The CDR3 spans 13 residues. Trimming left V 5 bases short and J 0 bases short, with 5 bases between. CDR3 loop: CASSTYSNQPQHF. In DNA, the CDR3 is TGTGCCAGCAGCACCTATAGCAATCAGCCCCAGCATTTT.

This chain connects TRBV5-1 to TRBJ2-4, with 9 nucleotides matching TRBD2. CDR1 and CDR2 from the germline V gene are SGHRS and YFSETQ. The CDR3 totals 18 residues. Trimming took 2 bases from V and 4 from J; bases not matched to a gene: 13. The CDR3 protein is CASSFGGQRGVTKNIQYF. CDR3 DNA sequence: TGCGCCAGCAGCTTCGGGGGACAGCGGGGGGTAACAAAAAACATTCAGTACTTC.

The rearrangement uses TRBV7-2 and TRBJ2-5; 7 nucleotides match TRBD1. J was trimmed by 11 bases and V by 1 base; bases with no gene match: 7. Germline V gene lookup returns CDR1 SGHTA and CDR2 FQGNSA. The CDR3 extends over 13 amino acids. CDR3 coding DNA: TGTGCCAGCAGCTTAGTCCTGGGCAGGGGGCAGTACTTC. Protein sequence: CASSLVLGRGQYF.

The table lists this clonotype with many counts. DNA of the CDR3: TGTGCCAGCAGTTCTGGACAGGGAAAGTACTTC. Protein: CASSSGQGKYF. The chain links TRBV5-6 to TRBJ2-4; 8 nucleotides align to TRBD1. Germline V gene sequence: CDR1 SGHDT, CDR2 YYEEEE. This CDR3 has 11 residues. The V segment lost 5 bases and the J segment 14 bases; nucleotides outside the gene matches: 6.

The chain is built from TRBV6-6 and TRBJ1-1; D might be TRBD1 (5 bases). V was shortened by 2 bases and J by 7 bases, with 11 bases between the two germline ends. Germline CDR1 reads MNHNY; CDR2 reads SVGAGI (reference sequence). The CDR3 consists of 13 residues. This CDR3 reads CASSYGGGNEAFF. The CDR3 DNA follows: TGTGCCAGCAGTTACGGTGGGGGGAATGAAGCTTTCTTT.

This clonotype was seen many times. The chain has TRBV7-3 and TRBJ2-1, with 12 nucleotides matching TRBD2. The germline CDR1 and CDR2 sequences are SGHTA and FQGTGA. V was pared by 5 bases and J by 6 bases, with 2 bases of the junction left unmatched. This CDR3 spans 14 amino acids. The CDR3 DNA follows: TGTGCCAGCAGCATGACTAGCGGGAGCAATGAGCAGTTCTTC. Amino acid sequence: CASSMTSGSNEQFF.

This clonotype appeared many times. This CDR3 is CSATGDSYEQYF. The CDR3 DNA reads TGCAGCGCAACTGGAGACAGCTACGAGCAGTACTTC. The V gene is TRBV29-1, the J gene TRBJ2-7, with D possibly being TRBD1 (5 bases). Trimming removed 7 bases from V and 3 bases from J, with 13 bases in between. Germline CDR1 reads SQVTM; CDR2 reads ANQGSEA. This CDR3 contains 12 residues.

A remark on this clonotype: Being one base from a much bigger clone, this may be a read error. The J gene is TRBJ2-7, the V gene TRBV5-1; 9 bases match TRBD2. The CDR3 sequence is 15 residues long. J gave up 3 bases and V 0 bases, and 4 bases lay outside the gene matches. CDR1 is SGHRS, CDR2 YFSETQ, per germline. The CDR3 region is CASSLVGSGSYEQYF. The CDR3 DNA sequence: TGCGCCAGCAGCTTGGTGGGTAGCGGGAGCTACGAGCAGTACTTC.

The V and J genes are TRBV29-1 and TRBJ2-7, with D perhaps TRBD1 (5 bases). The CDR3 length is 16 residues. The V end was cut by 1 base, the J end by 2 bases, with 18 bases between. CDR1 is SQVTM, CDR2 ANQGSEA, per germline. The CDR3 sequence is CSVEGYRQHNTYEQYF. In DNA, the CDR3 is TGCAGCGTTGAAGGCTACCGACAGCACAACACCTACGAGCAGTACTTC.

Comments on this clonotype: With a much larger clone just one base away, this may be a read error. V is TRBV12-3 or TRBV12-4 and J is TRBJ2-3; D is perhaps TRBD2 (5 bases). This CDR3 is 14 amino acids long. The CDR3 sequence is CAGSSTGFRYTQYF. The CDR3, as DNA: TGTGCCGGCAGTTCCACGGGGTTCAGGTATACGCAGTATTTT.

This chain uses TRBV27 with TRBJ2-3, with no clear D. Between the trimmed V and J ends, which lost 5 bases and 6 bases, there was a span of 15 bases. CDR1 and CDR2 (germline): MNHEY, SMNVEV (reference sequence). The length of the CDR3 is 14 residues. The CDR3 coding sequence is TGTGCCAGCAGTCTCGTAACGGGTGCGGATACGCAGTATTTT. Protein product: CASSLVTGADTQYF.

The chain uses TRBV7-2 and TRBJ2-1, with 13 bases matching TRBD2. CDR1 and CDR2 from the germline V gene are SGHTA and FQGNSA. V gave up 3 bases and J gave up 0 bases; unmatched junction bases: 2. The CDR3 extends over 17 amino acids. The CDR3 reads CASSFGTSGDSYNEQFF. As DNA, the CDR3 is TGTGCCAGCAGCTTCGGGACTAGCGGGGACTCCTACAATGAGCAGTTCTTC.

This clonotype turned up a few times. The rearrangement joins TRBV12-3 or TRBV12-4 to TRBJ2-3; D uncertain. This CDR3 spans 13 amino acids. Trimming stripped 5 bases from V and 1 base from J, with 7 bases between. The CDR3 loop is CASSVDRTDTQYF. CDR3 nucleotide sequence: TGTGCCAGCAGTGTGGACCGCACAGATACGCAGTATTTT.